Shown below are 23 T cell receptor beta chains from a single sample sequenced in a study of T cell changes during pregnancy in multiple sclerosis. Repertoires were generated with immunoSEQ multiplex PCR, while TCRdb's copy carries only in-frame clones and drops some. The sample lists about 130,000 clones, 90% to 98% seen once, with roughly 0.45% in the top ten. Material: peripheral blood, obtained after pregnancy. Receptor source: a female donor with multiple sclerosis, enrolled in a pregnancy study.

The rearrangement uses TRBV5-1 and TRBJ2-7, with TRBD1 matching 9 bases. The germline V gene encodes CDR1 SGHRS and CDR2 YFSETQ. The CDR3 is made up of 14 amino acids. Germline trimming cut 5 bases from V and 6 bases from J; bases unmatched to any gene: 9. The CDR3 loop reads CASRRVGQGSEQYF. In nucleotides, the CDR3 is TGCGCCAGCAGGAGGGTGGGACAGGGCTCCGAGCAGTACTTC.

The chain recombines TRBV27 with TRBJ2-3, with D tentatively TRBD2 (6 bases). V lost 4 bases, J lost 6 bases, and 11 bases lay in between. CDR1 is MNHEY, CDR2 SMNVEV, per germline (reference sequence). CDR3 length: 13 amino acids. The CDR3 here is CASSSLRGDTQYF. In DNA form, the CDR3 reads TGTGCCAGCAGTTCCCTCCGGGGGGATACGCAGTATTTT.

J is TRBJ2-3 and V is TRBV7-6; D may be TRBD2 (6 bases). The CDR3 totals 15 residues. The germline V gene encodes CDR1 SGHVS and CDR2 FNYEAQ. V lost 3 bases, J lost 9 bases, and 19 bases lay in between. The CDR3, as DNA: TGTGCCAGCAGCTTGGGGGGATACGGAGTTGCGACGCAGTATTTT. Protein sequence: CASSLGGYGVATQYF.

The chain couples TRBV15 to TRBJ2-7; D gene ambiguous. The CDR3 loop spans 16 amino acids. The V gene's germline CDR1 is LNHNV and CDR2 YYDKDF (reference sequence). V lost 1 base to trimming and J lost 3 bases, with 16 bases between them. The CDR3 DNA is TGTGCCACCAGCAGAGTGATGGCAGCTAGATACTACGAGCAGTACTTC. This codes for CATSRVMAARYYEQYF.

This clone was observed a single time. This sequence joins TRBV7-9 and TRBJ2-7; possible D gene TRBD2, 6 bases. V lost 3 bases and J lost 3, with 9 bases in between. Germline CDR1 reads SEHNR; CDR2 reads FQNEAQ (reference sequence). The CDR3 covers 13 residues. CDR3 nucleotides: TGTGCCAGCAGCTTTGGGAGGATCTACGAGCAGTACTTC. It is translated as CASSFGRIYEQYF. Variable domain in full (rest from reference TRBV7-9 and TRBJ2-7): DTGVSQNPRHKITKRGQNVTFRCDPISEHNRLYWYRQTLGQGPEFLTYFQNEAQLEKSRLLSDRFSAERPKGSFSTLEIQRTEQGDSAMYLCASSFGRIYEQYFGPGTRLTVT.

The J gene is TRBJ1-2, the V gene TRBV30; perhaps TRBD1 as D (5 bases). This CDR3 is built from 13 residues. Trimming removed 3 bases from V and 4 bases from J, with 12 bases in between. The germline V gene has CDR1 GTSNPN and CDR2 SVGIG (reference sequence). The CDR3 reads CAWRRGVSYGYTF. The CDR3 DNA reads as TGTGCCTGGAGGCGGGGGGTTAGCTATGGCTACACCTTC.

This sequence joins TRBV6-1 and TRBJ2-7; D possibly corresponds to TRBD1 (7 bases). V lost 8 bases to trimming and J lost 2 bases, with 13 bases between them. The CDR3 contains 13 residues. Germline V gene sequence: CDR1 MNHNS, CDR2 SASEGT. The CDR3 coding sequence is TGTGCCAGCTCGGAGGGGGCCCCCTACGAGCAGTACTTC. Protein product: CASSEGAPYEQYF.

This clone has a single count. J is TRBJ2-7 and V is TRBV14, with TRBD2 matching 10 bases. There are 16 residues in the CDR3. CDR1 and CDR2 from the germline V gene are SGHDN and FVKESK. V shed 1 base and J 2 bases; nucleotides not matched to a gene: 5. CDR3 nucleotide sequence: TGTGCCAGCAGCCAAGTCGGCCTAGCGGGGGCCTACGAGCAGTACTTC. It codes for CASSQVGLAGAYEQYF.

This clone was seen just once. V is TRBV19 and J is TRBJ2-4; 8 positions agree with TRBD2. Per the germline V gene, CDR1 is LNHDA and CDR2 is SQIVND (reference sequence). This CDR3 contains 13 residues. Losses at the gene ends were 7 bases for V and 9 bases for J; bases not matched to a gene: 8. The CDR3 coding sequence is TGTGCCAGTACCGCGGGCGGGAGGAGCATTCAGTACTTC. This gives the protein CASTAGGRSIQYF.

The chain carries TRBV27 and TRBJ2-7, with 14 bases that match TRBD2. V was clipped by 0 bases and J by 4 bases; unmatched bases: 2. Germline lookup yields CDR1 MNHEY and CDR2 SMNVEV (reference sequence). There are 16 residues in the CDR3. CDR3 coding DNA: TGTGCCAGCAGTTTATCTGGGACTAGCGGGAGATACGAGCAGTACTTC. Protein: CASSLSGTSGRYEQYF.

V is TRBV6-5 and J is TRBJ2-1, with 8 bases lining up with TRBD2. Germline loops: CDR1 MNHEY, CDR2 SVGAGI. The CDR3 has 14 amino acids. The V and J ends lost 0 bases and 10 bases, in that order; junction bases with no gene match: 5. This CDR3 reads CASSYSSGNPEQFF. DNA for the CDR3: TGTGCCAGCAGTTACTCTAGCGGGAACCCCGAGCAGTTCTTC.

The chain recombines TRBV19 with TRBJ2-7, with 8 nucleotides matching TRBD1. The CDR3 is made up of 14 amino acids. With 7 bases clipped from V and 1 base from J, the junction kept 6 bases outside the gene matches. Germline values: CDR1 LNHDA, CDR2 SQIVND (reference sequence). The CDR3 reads CASKFRDRSYEQYF. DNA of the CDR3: TGTGCCAGTAAATTCCGGGACAGGTCCTACGAGCAGTACTTC.

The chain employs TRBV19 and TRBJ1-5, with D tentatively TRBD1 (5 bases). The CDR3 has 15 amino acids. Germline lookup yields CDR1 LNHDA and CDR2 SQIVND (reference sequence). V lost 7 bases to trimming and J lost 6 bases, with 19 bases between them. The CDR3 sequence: CASKVGAVLIQPQHF. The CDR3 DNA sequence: TGTGCCAGTAAGGTTGGGGCAGTGCTAATTCAGCCCCAGCATTTT.

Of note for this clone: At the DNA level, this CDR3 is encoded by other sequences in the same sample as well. The CDR3 DNA follows: TGTGCCAGCAGTCCAAGGACAGGGGGGGGCAATCAGCCCCAGCATTTT. This encodes CASSPRTGGGNQPQHF. The chain has TRBV28 and TRBJ1-5; TRBD1 agrees at 10 bases. Germline-derived CDR1 and CDR2 are MDHEN and SYDVKM. J was trimmed by 2 bases and V by 5 bases; bases with no gene match: 6. The CDR3 runs 16 residues.

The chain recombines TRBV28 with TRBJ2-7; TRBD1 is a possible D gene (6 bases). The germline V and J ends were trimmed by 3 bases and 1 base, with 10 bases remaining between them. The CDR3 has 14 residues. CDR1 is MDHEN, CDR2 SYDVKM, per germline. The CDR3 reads CASSLGDKSYEQYF. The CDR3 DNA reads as TGTGCCAGCAGTTTGGGGGACAAGTCCTACGAGCAGTACTTC.

CDR3 coding DNA: TGCGCCAGCAGCTTGGGGGGACACCTGATGGCTGAAGCTTTCTTT. Protein sequence: CASSLGGHLMAEAFF. The genes are TRBV5-1 and TRBJ1-1; D is perhaps TRBD1 (6 bases). CDR1 SGHRS and CDR2 YFSETQ come from the germline V gene. The CDR3 covers 15 residues. V shed 0 bases and J shed 6 bases, with 15 bases lying between them.

The CDR3 spells CASTPGVASGRDEQFF. Here the CDR3 DNA reads TGTGCCAGTACCCCCGGAGTCGCTAGCGGGAGGGATGAGCAGTTCTTC. The chain recombines TRBV19 with TRBJ2-1; 12 bases match TRBD2. The ends lost 7 bases at V and 8 bases at J; junction bases unmatched: 12. The CDR3 totals 16 residues. The germline V gene has CDR1 LNHDA and CDR2 SQIVND (reference sequence).

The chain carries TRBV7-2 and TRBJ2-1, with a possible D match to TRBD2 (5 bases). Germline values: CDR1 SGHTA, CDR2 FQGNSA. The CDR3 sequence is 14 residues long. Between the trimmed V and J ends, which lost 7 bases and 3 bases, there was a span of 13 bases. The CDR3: CASTFNRDYNEQFF. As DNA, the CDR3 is TGTGCCAGCACCTTTAATCGGGACTACAATGAGCAGTTCTTC.

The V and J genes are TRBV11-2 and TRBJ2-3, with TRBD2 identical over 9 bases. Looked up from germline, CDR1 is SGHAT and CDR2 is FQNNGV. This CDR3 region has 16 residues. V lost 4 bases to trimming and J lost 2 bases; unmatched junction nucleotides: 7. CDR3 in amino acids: CASSWRLAVLTDTQYF. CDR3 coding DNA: TGTGCCAGCAGCTGGAGACTAGCGGTCCTCACAGATACGCAGTATTTT.

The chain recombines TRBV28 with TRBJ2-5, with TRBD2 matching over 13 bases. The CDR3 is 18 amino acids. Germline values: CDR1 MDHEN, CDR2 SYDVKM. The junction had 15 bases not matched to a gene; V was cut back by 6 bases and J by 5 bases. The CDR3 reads CASRPTSGRLQGEETQYF. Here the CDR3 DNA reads TGTGCCAGCAGACCGACTAGCGGGAGGCTCCAGGGCGAGGAGACCCAGTACTTC.

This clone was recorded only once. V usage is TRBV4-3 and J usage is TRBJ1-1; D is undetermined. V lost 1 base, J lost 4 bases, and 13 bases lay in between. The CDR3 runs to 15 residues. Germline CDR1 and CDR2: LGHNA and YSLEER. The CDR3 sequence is CASSQVYPGSTEAFF. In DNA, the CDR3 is TGCGCCAGCAGCCAAGTATATCCGGGGAGCACTGAAGCTTTCTTT.

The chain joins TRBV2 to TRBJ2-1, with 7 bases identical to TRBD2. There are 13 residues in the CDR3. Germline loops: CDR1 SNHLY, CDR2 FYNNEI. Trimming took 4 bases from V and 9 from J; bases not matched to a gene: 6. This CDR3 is CASSVGRGGEQFF. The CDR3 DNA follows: TGTGCCAGCAGTGTAGGCCGCGGGGGTGAGCAGTTCTTC.

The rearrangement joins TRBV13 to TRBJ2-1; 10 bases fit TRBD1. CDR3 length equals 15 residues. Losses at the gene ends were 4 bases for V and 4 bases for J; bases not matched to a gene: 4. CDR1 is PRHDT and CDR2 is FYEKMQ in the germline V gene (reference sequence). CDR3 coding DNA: TGTGCCAGCAGCTCCGGACAGGGGGGTTACAATGAGCAGTTCTTC. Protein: CASSSGQGGYNEQFF.